This T cell receptor (beta chain) derives from a study of CD8 T cells in ankylosing spondylitis. Broader study findings: A TCR beta motif made of fewer than ten highly homologous variants seemed typical of ankylosing spondylitis blood.

TCRdb ran MiXCR on the 5' RACE reads and lists one entry per CDR3 protein. The sample contains 180,000 or so distinct CDR3 sequences, more than 9% of which appear only once. The CDR3 sequence is 16 residues long. Germline CDR1 SQVTM, CDR2 ANQGSEA. Comment on this clonotype: Its antigen is as yet unknown. The junction departs from germline at one end; a sequencing error may be responsible.

Sequencing was carried out using blood, either unsorted or a sorted T cell fraction (not recorded which). The V and J genes are TRBV29-1 and TRBJ2-6; TRBD1 is a possible D gene (6 bases). This receptor was obtained from a male donor with ankylosing spondylitis or in good health (not recorded which). In DNA, the CDR3 is TGCAGCGTTTTACGGCGGACAGACTCTGCGGCCAACGTCCTGACTTTC. It specifies CSVLRRTDSAANVLTF.